These 10 T cell receptor beta chains came from one sample sequenced in a study of T cells in Graves' hyperthyroidism and ophthalmopathy. Researchers took RNA transcripts and amplified the TCR beta CDR3 regions from them. Primed by the HTBI set, a first-round RT-PCR was run on the TCR CDR3. TCRdb called the multiplex PCR reads again in MiXCR, with one record for every CDR3 protein. Of 250,000 or so distinct CDR3 sequences in the sample, roughly 17% are singletons; the top ten hold around 30%. Sequencing was performed on blood. These receptors came from a woman between 18 and 29 years old with Graves' ophthalmopathy.

This clonotype was counted at least ten times. V gene TRBV10-3 combines with J gene TRBJ1-5; D is undetermined. V was pared by 8 bases and J by 3 bases, with 11 bases between. Germline loops: CDR1 ENHRY, CDR2 SYGVKD. The length of the CDR3 is 13 residues. CDR3 in DNA: TGTGCCATCCAGGACGGTCACAATCAGCCCCAGCATTTT. Amino acids: CAIQDGHNQPQHF.

This clonotype was seen a few times. V is TRBV5-4 and J is TRBJ2-4, with TRBD2 matching 13 bases. The CDR3 covers 20 residues. CDR1 is SGHNT and CDR2 is YYREEE in the germline V gene (reference sequence). V lost 4 bases and J lost 0; bases outside the gene matches: 13. CDR3 nucleotide sequence: TGTGCCAGCAGCCAAGATGGACTAGCGGGAGAGGGAAAAGCCAAAAACATTCAGTACTTC. This sequence encodes CASSQDGLAGEGKAKNIQYF.

Many counts were recorded for this clonotype. V is TRBV5-1 and J is TRBJ2-3; D is perhaps TRBD1 (6 bases). The CDR3 spans 16 residues. Trimming cost V 4 bases and J 2 bases, with 17 bases left between them. Germline CDR1 reads SGHRS; CDR2 reads YFSETQ. CDR3 residues: CASSLAGTPDTDTQYF. The CDR3 DNA follows: TGCGCCAGCAGCCTCGCCGGGACACCTGACACAGATACGCAGTATTTT. The complete variable domain, with remaining parts taken from reference TRBV5-1 and TRBJ2-3, reads KAGVTQTPRYLIKTRGQQVTLSCSPISGHRSVSWYQQTPGQGLQFLFEYFSETQRNKGNFPGRFSGRQFSNSRSEMNVSTLELGDSALYLCASSLAGTPDTDTQYFGPGTRLTVL.

This clonotype was observed at least ten times. A much larger clone is a single base away; this may be a read error. This sequence joins TRBV6-1 and TRBJ1-6; 8 bases line up with TRBD1. Germline V gene data show CDR1 as MNHNS and CDR2 as SASEGT. Trimming at V came to 5 bases and at J to 5 bases, leaving 2 bases not matched to a gene. The CDR3 totals 14 residues. The CDR3 region has the DNA TGTGCCAGCAGTCTGACAGGGGATAATTCACCCCTCCACTTT. Residues: CASSLTGDNSPLHF.

The chain uses TRBV30 and TRBJ2-7, with D possibly matching TRBD1 (7 bases). CDR1 and CDR2 (germline): GTSNPN, SVGIG (reference sequence). The CDR3 contains 13 residues. Trimming removed 0 bases from V and 6 bases from J, with 12 bases in between. For the CDR3, the DNA is TGTGCCTGGAGTGTAAACAGGGGAGGCGAGCAGTACTTC. Translation: CAWSVNRGGEQYF.

At least ten counts were recorded for this clonotype. The chain carries TRBV5-6 and TRBJ1-2, with a possible D match to TRBD1 (5 bases). Trimming pared 3 bases from V and 10 bases from J, leaving 10 bases between. The length of the CDR3 is 11 residues. Germline V CDR1 and CDR2: SGHDT, YYEEEE. The CDR3 region has the DNA TGTGCCAGCAGCTCTTCCAGGGACTACACCTTC. It specifies CASSSSRDYTF.

The chain links TRBV20-1 to TRBJ1-1, with D possibly matching TRBD1 (6 bases). The germline V gene encodes CDR1 DFQATT and CDR2 SNEGSKA (reference sequence). The V and J ends lost 5 bases and 6 bases respectively, with 13 bases between them. The CDR3 loop spans 12 amino acids. CDR3 DNA: TGCAGTGCTTCGAGGGGGGGGGCTGAAGCTTTCTTT. It translates to CSASRGGAEAFF.

The sample holds a few counts of this clonotype. The gene calls are TRBV14 and TRBJ2-6; 7 bases match TRBD1. V gave up 3 bases and J gave up 0 bases; unmatched junction bases: 5. This CDR3 is built from 17 residues. Germline assignment: CDR1 SGHDN and CDR2 FVKESK. The CDR3 region has the DNA TGTGCCAGCAGCCAGGACAGGACCTACTCTGGGGCCAACGTCCTGACTTTC. This sequence encodes CASSQDRTYSGANVLTF.

Many counts were recorded for this clonotype. The V gene is TRBV6-2 or TRBV6-3, the J gene TRBJ2-7, with D perhaps TRBD2 (6 bases). CDR3 length: 13 residues. V dropped 2 bases and J dropped 9 bases, with 14 bases sitting between them. Germline V lookup: CDR1 MNHEY, CDR2 SVGEGT. Here the CDR3 reads CASSYGDSPRQYF. The CDR3 region has the DNA TGTGCCAGCAGTTACGGGGACTCCCCTCGGCAGTACTTC.

This clonotype showed up just a few times. A clone one base away is much larger, so this may be a read error. The chain couples TRBV6-1 to TRBJ1-2; weak D call: TRBD1 (5 bases). In germline, CDR1 is MNHNS, CDR2 SASEGT. Trimming took 6 bases from V and 3 from J, leaving 11 bases between them. There are 13 residues in the CDR3. CDR3 residues: CASSQGRYYGYTF. The CDR3 DNA is TGTGCCAGCAGCCAGGGACGGTACTATGGCTACACCTTC.